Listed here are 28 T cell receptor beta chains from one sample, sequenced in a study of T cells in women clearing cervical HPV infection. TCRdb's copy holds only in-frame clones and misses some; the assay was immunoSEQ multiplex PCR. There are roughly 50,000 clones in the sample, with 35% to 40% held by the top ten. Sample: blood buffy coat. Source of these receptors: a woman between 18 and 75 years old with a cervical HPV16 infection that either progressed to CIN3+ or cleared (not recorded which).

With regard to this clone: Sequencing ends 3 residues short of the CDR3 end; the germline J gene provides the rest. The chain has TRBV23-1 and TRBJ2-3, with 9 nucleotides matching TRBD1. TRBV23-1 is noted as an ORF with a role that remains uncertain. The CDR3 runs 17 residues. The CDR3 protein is CASSQSRNRGRLETQYF. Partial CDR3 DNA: TGCGCCAGCAGTCAATCTAGGAACAGGGGGCGCCTAGAGACG.

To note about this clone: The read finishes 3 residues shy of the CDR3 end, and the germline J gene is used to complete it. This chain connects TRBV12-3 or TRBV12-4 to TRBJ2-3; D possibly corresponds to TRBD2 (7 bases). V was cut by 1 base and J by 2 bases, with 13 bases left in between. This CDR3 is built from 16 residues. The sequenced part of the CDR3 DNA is TGTGCCAGCAGTTTAGACCGAGGGGGGGCCACAGATACG. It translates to CASSLDRGGATDT. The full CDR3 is CASSLDRGGATDTQYF.

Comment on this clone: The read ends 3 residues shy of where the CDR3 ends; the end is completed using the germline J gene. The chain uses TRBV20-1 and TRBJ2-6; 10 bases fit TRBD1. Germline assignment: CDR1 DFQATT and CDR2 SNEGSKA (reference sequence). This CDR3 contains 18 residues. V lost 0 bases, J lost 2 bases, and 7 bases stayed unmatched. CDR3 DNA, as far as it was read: TGCAGTGCTAGAGACACCGGGACAGGGGACCCTGGGGCCAACGTC. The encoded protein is CSARDTGTGDPGANV. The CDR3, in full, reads CSARDTGTGDPGANVLTF.

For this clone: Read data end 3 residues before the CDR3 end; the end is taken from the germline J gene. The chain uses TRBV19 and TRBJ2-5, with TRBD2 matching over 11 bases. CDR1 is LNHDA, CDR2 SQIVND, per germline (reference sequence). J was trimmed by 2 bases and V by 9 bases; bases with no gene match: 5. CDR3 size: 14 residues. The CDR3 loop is CASGLAGGQETQYF. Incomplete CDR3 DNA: TGTGCCAGCGGGCTAGCGGGGGGACAAGAGACC.

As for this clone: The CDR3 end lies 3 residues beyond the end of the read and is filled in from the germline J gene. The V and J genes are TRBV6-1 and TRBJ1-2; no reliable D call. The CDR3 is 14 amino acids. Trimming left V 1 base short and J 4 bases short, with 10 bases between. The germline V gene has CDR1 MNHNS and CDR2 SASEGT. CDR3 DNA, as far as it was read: TGTGCCAGCAGTGAAGGTCGAAACACCTATGGC. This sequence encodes CASSEGRNTYG. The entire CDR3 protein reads CASSEGRNTYGYTF.

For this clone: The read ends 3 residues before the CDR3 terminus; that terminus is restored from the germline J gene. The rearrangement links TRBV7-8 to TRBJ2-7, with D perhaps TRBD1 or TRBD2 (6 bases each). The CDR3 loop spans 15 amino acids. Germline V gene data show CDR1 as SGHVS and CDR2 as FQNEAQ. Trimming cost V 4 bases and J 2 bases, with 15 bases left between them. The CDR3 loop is CASSSPEGQTYEQYF. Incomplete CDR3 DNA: TGTGCCAGCAGCTCCCCGGAGGGACAAACCTACGAG.

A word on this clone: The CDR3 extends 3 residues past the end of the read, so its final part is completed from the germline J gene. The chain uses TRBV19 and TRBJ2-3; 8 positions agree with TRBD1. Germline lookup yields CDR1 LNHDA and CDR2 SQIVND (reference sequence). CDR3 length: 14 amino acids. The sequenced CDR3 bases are TGTGCCAGTAGTCTCGGGACAGGCTATCAGCCG. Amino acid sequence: CASSLGTGYQP. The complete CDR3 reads CASSLGTGYQPQYF.

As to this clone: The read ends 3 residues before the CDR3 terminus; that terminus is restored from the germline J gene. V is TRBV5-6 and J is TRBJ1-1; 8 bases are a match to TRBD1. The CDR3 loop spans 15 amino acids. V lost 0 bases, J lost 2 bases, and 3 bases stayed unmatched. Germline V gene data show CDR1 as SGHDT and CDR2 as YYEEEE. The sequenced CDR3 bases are TGTGCCAGCAGCTTGGGGGACAGGCTTAACACTGAA. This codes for CASSLGDRLNTE. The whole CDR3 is CASSLGDRLNTEAFF.

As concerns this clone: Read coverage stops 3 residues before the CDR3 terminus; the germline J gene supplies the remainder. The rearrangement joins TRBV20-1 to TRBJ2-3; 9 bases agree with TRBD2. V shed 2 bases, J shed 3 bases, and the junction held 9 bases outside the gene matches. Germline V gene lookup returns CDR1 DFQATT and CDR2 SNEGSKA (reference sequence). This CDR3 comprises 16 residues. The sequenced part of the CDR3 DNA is TGCAGTGCTAGACATCCCATAGCGGGAGTTACAGATACG. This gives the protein CSARHPIAGVTDT. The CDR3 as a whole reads CSARHPIAGVTDTQYF.

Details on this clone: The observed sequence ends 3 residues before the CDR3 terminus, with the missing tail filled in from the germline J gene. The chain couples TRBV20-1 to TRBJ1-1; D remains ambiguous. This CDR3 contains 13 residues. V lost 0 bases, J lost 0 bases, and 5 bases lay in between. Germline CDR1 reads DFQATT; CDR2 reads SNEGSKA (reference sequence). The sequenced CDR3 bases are TGCAGTGCTAGAGATCCAATGAACACTGAA. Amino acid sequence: CSARDPMNTE. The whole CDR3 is CSARDPMNTEAFF.

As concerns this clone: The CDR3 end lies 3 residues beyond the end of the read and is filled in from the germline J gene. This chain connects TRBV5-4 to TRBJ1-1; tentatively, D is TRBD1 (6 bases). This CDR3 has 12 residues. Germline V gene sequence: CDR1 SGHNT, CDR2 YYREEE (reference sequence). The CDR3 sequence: CASSFYRDTAFF. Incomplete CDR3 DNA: TGTGCCAGCAGCTTCTACAGGGATACA.

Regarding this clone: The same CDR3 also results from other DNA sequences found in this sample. CDR3: CASSPSPGGLAGYEQYF. Incomplete CDR3 DNA: TGTGCCAGCTCCCCTTCCCCAGGGGGACTAGCGGGGTACGAG. The chain recombines TRBV18 with TRBJ2-7, with 13 bases that match TRBD2. The read is 3 residues too short to cover the CDR3 end, so that end is filled in from the germline J gene. The V and J ends lost 6 bases and 4 bases, in that order; junction bases with no gene match: 12. The CDR3 length is 17 residues. Germline V CDR1 and CDR2: KGHSH, LQKENI. Drawing the rest from reference TRBV18 and TRBJ2-7, the complete variable domain is NAGVMQNPRHLVRRRGQEARLRCSPMKGHSHVYWYRQLPEEGLKFMVYLQKENIIDESGMPKERFSAEFPKEGPSILRIQQVVRGDSAAYFCASSPSPGGLAGYEQYFGPGTRLTVT.

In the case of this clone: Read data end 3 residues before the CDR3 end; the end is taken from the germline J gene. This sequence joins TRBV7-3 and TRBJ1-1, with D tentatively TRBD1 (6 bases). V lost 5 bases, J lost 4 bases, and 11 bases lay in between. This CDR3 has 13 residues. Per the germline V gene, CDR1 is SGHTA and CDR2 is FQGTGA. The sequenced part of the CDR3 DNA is TGTGCCAGCAGCATCCGGGACACCACTGAA. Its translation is CASSIRDTTE. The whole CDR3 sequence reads CASSIRDTTEAFF.

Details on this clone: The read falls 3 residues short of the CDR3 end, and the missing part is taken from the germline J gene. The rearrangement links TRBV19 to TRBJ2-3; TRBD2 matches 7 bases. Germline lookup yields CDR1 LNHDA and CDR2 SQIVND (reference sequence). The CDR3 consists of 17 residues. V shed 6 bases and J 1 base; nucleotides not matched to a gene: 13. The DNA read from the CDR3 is TGTGCCAGTAGGACCACTAGCGTCAGGTCGGGCACAGATACG. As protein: CASRTTSVRSGTDT. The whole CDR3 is CASRTTSVRSGTDTQYF.

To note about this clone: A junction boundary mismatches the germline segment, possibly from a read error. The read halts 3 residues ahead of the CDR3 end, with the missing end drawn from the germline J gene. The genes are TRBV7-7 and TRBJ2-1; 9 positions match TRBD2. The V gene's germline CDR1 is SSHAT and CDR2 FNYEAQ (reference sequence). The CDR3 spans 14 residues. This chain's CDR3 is CASSSSGNSNEQFF. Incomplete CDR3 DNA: TGTGCTAGCAGCTCTAGCGGGAACAGCAATGAG.

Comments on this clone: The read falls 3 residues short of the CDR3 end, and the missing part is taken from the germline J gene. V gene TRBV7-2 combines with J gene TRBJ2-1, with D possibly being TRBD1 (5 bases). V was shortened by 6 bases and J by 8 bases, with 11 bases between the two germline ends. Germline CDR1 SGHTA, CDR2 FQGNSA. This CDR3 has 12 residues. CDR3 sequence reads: CASRSQGDEQFF. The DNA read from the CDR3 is TGTGCCAGCAGATCCCAAGGGGATGAG.

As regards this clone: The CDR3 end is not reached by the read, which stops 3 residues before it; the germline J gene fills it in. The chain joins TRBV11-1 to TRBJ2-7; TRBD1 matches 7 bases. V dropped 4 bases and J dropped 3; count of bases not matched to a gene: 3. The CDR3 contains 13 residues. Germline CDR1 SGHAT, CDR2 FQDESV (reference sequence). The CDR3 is CASSYSGGYEQYF. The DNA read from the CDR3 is TGTGCCAGCAGCTATTCAGGGGGCTACGAG. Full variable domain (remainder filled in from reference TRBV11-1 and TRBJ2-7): EAEVAQSPRYKITEKSQAVAFWCDPISGHATLYWYRQILGQGPELLVQFQDESVVDDSQLPKDRFSAERLKGVDSTLKIQPAELGDSAMYLCASSYSGGYEQYFGPGTRLTVT.

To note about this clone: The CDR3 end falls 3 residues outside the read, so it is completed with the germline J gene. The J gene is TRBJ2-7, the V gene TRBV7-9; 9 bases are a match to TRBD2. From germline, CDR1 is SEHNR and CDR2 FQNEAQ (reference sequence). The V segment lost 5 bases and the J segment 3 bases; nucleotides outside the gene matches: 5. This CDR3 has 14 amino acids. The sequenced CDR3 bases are TGTGCCAGCAGCCATTCTAGCGGGATCTACGAG. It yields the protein CASSHSSGIYE. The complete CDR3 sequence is CASSHSSGIYEQYF.

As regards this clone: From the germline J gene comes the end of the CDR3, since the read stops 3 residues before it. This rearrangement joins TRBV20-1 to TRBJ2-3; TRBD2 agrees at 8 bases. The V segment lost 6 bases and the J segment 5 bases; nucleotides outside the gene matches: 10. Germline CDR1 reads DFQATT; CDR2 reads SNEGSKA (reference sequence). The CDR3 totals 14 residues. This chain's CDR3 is CSAEARAGEDTQYF. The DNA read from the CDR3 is TGCAGTGCCGAGGCAAGAGCGGGGGAAGATACG.

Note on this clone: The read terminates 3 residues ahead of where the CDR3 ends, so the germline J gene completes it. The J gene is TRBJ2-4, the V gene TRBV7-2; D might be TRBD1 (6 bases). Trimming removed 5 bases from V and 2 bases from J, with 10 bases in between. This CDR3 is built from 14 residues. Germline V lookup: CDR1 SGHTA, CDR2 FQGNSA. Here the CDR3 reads CASSQGQPKNIQYF. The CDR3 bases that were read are TGTGCCAGCAGCCAGGGACAACCCAAAAACATT.

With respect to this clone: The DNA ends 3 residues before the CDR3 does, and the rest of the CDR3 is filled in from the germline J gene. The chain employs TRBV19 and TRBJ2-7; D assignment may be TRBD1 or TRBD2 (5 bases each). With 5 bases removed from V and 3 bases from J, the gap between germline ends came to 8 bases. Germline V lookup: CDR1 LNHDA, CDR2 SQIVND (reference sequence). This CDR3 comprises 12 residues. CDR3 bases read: TGTGCCAGTAGTGAGGGGCTCTACGAG. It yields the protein CASSEGLYE. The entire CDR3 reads CASSEGLYEQYF.

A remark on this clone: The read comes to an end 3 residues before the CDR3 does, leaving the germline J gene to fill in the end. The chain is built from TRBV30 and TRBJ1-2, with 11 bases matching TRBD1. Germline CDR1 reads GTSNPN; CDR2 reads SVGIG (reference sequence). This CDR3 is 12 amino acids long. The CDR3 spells CAWGQGAGGYTF. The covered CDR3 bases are TGTGCCTGGGGACAGGGGGCCGGGGGC.

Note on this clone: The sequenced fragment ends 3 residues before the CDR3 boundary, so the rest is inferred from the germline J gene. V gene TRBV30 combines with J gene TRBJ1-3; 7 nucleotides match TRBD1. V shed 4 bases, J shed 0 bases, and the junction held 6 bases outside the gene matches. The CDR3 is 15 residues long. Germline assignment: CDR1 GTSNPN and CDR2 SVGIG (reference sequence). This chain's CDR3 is CAWKRDSHSGNTIYF. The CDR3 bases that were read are TGTGCCTGGAAGAGGGACAGCCACTCTGGAAACACC.

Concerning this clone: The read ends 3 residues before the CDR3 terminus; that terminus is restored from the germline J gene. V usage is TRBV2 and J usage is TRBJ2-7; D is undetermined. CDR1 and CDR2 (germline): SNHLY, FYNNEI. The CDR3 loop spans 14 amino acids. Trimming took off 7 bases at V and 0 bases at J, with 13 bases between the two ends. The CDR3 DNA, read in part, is TGTGCCAGCACGGGTCGTAGAGTCTCCTACGAG. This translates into CASTGRRVSYE. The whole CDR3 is CASTGRRVSYEQYF.

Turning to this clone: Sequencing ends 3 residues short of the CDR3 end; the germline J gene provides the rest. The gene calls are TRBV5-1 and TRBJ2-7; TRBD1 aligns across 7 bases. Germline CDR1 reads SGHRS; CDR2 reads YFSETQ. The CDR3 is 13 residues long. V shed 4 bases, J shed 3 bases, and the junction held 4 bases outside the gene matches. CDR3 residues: CASSQRQGYEQYF. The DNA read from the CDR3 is TGCGCCAGCAGCCAGAGACAGGGCTACGAG. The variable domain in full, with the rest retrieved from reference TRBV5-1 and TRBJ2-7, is KAGVTQTPRYLIKTRGQQVTLSCSPISGHRSVSWYQQTPGQGLQFLFEYFSETQRNKGNFPGRFSGRQFSNSRSEMNVSTLELGDSALYLCASSQRQGYEQYFGPGTRLTVT.

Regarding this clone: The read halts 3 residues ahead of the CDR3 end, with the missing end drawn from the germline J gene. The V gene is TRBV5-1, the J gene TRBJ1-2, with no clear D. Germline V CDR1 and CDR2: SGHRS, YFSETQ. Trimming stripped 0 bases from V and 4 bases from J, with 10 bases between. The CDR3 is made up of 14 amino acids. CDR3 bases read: TGCGCCAGCAGCTTGGAGTGGCGGGTCTATGGC. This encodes CASSLEWRVYG. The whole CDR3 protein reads CASSLEWRVYGYTF.

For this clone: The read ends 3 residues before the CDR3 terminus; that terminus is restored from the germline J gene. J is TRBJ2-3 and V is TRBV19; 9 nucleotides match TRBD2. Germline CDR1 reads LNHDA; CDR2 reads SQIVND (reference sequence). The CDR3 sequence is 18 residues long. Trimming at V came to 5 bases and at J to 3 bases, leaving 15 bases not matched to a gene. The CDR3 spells CASSQIRRASGTTDTQYF. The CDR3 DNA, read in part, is TGTGCCAGTAGTCAAATCCGGAGGGCTAGCGGGACGACAGATACG.

Incomplete CDR3 DNA: TGTGCCAGCAGCCCCAACAGGGGTGGGTTAGAGACG. This translates into CASSPNRGGLET. The full CDR3 protein is CASSPNRGGLETQYF. This chain uses TRBV7-6 with TRBJ2-3; TRBD1 matches 7 bases. The sequence runs out 3 residues before the end of the CDR3; the remainder is reconstructed from the germline J gene. Germline V gene data show CDR1 as SGHVS and CDR2 as FNYEAQ. This CDR3 has 15 residues. The variable domain in full, completed from reference TRBV7-6 and TRBJ2-3, reads GAGVSQSPRYKVTKRGQDVALRCDPISGHVSLYWYRQALGQGPEFLTYFNYEAQQDKSGLPNDRFSAERPEGSISTLTIQRTEQRDSAMYRCASSPNRGGLETQYFGPGTRLTVL.